This TCR beta chain derives from a study of blood T cell repertoires in COVID-19. This CDR3 comprises 14 residues. Germline CDR1 is SGHDN and CDR2 is FVKESK. Trimming pared 4 bases from V and 6 bases from J, leaving 15 bases between. The data were produced by immunoSEQ multiplex PCR, yet TCRdb's version contains in-frame clones alone and is incomplete. The sample gives tens of thousands of clones, 84% of which show up once; 10% to 15% is in the top ten. The source is a human donor in a cohort sampled during active COVID-19. V is TRBV14 and J is TRBJ1-2; possibly TRBD1 for D (6 bases). Sequencing input: peripheral blood. CDR3 DNA: TGTGCCAGCAGCCTCCGGACAGCCGAAGATGGCTACACCTTC. Translating it yields CASSLRTAEDGYTF.